The rows below give T cell receptor beta chains drawn from one sample of a study of graft-versus-host responses after intestinal transplantation. TCRdb's copy holds only in-frame clones and misses some; the assay was immunoSEQ multiplex PCR. Of some 90,000 clones in the sample, 80% to 95% are singletons; the top ten hold approximately 0.4%. These receptors' targets are unknown. Material: unstimulated CD8+ T cells sorted from spleen or lymph node cells, obtained before transplant. The receptor source for this set is a human donor who was the organ donor for an intestinal transplant. CDR3s include the opening cysteine and the closing phenylalanine or tryptophan. A D gene is named only where the DNA matches it firmly. Where a row states a size, it is once, few, many or the class of an expanded clone; other rows omit it.

V gene: TRBV5-4; J gene: TRBJ1-1; D gene: .; clone size: once; CDR3 protein: CASSLAGPMNTEAFF; CDR3 DNA: TGTGCCAGCAGCTTGGCCGGTCCTATGAACACTGAAGCTTTCTTT
V gene: TRBV30; J gene: TRBJ1-3; D gene: .; clone size: .; CDR3 protein: CACSTGVSSGNTIYF; CDR3 DNA: TGTGCCTGCAGCACAGGTGTCAGCTCTGGAAACACCATATATTTT
V gene: TRBV7-9; J gene: TRBJ1-1; D gene: .; clone size: .; CDR3 protein: CASSGTLEAFF; CDR3 DNA: TGTGCCAGCAGTGGGACACTAGAAGCTTTCTTT
V gene: TRBV9; J gene: TRBJ1-3; D gene: TRBD1; clone size: .; CDR3 protein: CASSAGTGSGNTIYF; CDR3 DNA: TGTGCCAGCAGCGCGGGGACAGGTTCCGGAAACACCATATATTTT
V gene: TRBV7-2; J gene: TRBJ1-1; D gene: TRBD1; clone size: once; CDR3 protein: CASSLEGGQGSMNTEAFF; CDR3 DNA: TGTGCCAGCAGCTTAGAAGGGGGACAGGGGTCTATGAACACTGAAGCTTTCTTT
V gene: TRBV27; J gene: TRBJ1-2; D gene: TRBD1; clone size: .; CDR3 protein: CASSLNRGGGYTF; CDR3 DNA: TGTGCCAGCAGTTTAAACAGGGGGGGAGGCTACACCTTC
V gene: TRBV9; J gene: TRBJ1-3; D gene: .; clone size: once; CDR3 protein: CASSVQGFSGNTIYF; CDR3 DNA: TGTGCCAGCAGCGTTCAGGGGTTTAGTGGAAACACCATATATTTT
V gene: TRBV10-3; J gene: TRBJ2-1; D gene: TRBD2; clone size: once; CDR3 protein: CAISEGAGNYNEQFF; CDR3 DNA: TGTGCCATCAGTGAAGGAGCGGGGAACTACAATGAGCAGTTCTTC
V gene: TRBV15; J gene: TRBJ2-3; D gene: TRBD2; clone size: once; CDR3 protein: CATSRDEGRLAGGSF; CDR3 DNA: TGTGCCACCAGCAGAGATGAGGGCCGACTAGCGGGGGGATCCTTT
V gene: TRBV5-1; J gene: TRBJ1-2; D gene: .; clone size: .; CDR3 protein: CASSSRQGSYGYTF; CDR3 DNA: TGCGCCAGCAGCTCCCGACAAGGAAGCTATGGCTACACCTTC
V gene: TRBV4-3; J gene: TRBJ1-1; D gene: .; clone size: .; CDR3 protein: CASSQEPRGGSEAFF; CDR3 DNA: TGCGCCAGCAGCCAAGAACCCCGCGGGGGTAGTGAAGCTTTCTTT
V gene: TRBV7-9; J gene: TRBJ2-3; D gene: TRBD1; clone size: once; CDR3 protein: CASSLAGTGGTDTQYF; CDR3 DNA: TGTGCCAGCAGCCTGGCCGGGACAGGGGGCACAGATACGCAGTATTTT
V gene: TRBV19; J gene: TRBJ2-7; D gene: .; clone size: .; CDR3 protein: CASSKDSFYEQYF; CDR3 DNA: TGTGCCAGTAGTAAAGACAGTTTCTACGAGCAGTACTTC
V gene: TRBV7-9; J gene: TRBJ2-1; D gene: TRBD2; clone size: .; CDR3 protein: CASERGATYNEQFF; CDR3 DNA: TGTGCCAGCGAGCGGGGGGCTACCTACAATGAGCAGTTCTTC
V gene: TRBV4-3; J gene: TRBJ1-1; D gene: TRBD1; clone size: once; CDR3 protein: CASSLNPGGNTEAFF; CDR3 DNA: TGCGCCAGCAGCCTAAACCCAGGGGGGAACACTGAAGCTTTCTTT
V gene: TRBV4-3; J gene: TRBJ1-5; D gene: TRBD1; clone size: .; CDR3 protein: CASSQDLRGRQPQHF; CDR3 DNA: TGCGCCAGCAGCCAAGATCTGAGGGGGCGGCAGCCCCAGCATTTT
V gene: TRBV7-9; J gene: TRBJ1-2; D gene: .; clone size: .; CDR3 protein: CASSLEEHYGYTF; CDR3 DNA: TGTGCCAGCAGCCTGGAGGAACACTATGGCTACACCTTC
V gene: TRBV27; J gene: TRBJ2-7; D gene: .; clone size: .; CDR3 protein: CASRNGGSYEQYF; CDR3 DNA: TGTGCCAGCAGAAACGGAGGGTCCTACGAGCAGTACTTC
V gene: TRBV4-2; J gene: TRBJ1-1; D gene: .; clone size: .; CDR3 protein: CASSQEGGSTEAFF; CDR3 DNA: TGTGCCAGCAGCCAAGAGGGGGGGAGCACTGAAGCTTTCTTT
V gene: TRBV27; J gene: TRBJ2-1; D gene: TRBD2; clone size: .; CDR3 protein: CASSRTSGGQSSYNEQFF; CDR3 DNA: TGTGCCAGCAGTCGGACTAGCGGGGGTCAAAGCTCCTACAATGAGCAGTTCTTC
V gene: TRBV7-9; J gene: TRBJ2-5; D gene: TRBD2; clone size: .; CDR3 protein: CASSLARGVQETQYF; CDR3 DNA: TGTGCCAGCAGCTTAGCGCGGGGGGTCCAAGAGACCCAGTACTTC
V gene: TRBV28; J gene: TRBJ2-7; D gene: .; clone size: .; CDR3 protein: CASSYRGRQDYEQYF; CDR3 DNA: TGTGCCAGCAGTTACCGAGGTAGGCAGGACTACGAGCAGTACTTC
V gene: TRBV6-6; J gene: TRBJ2-7; D gene: TRBD1; clone size: .; CDR3 protein: CASSYSRQGWQYF; CDR3 DNA: TGTGCCAGCAGTTACTCTCGACAGGGCTGGCAGTACTTC
V gene: TRBV4-2; J gene: TRBJ2-3; D gene: TRBD2; clone size: .; CDR3 protein: CASSQDPGLAGGLTDTQYF; CDR3 DNA: TGTGCCAGCAGCCAAGATCCCGGACTAGCGGGGGGACTCACAGATACGCAGTATTTT
V gene: TRBV19; J gene: TRBJ2-1; D gene: .; clone size: .; CDR3 protein: CASTSRNEQFF; CDR3 DNA: TGTGCCAGTACCTCGCGCAATGAGCAGTTCTTC
V gene: TRBV7-9; J gene: TRBJ1-2; D gene: .; clone size: .; CDR3 protein: CASSLGLNYGYTF; CDR3 DNA: TGTGCCAGCAGCTTGGGACTTAACTATGGCTACACCTTC
V gene: TRBV7-3; J gene: TRBJ2-1; D gene: TRBD1; clone size: .; CDR3 protein: CASATGGHEQFF; CDR3 DNA: TGTGCCAGCGCAACAGGGGGCCATGAGCAGTTCTTC
V gene: TRBV7-9; J gene: TRBJ2-1; D gene: .; clone size: .; CDR3 protein: CASSRGRDNEQFF; CDR3 DNA: TGTGCCAGCAGCCGGGGTAGAGACAATGAGCAGTTCTTC
V gene: TRBV7-9; J gene: TRBJ2-1; D gene: .; clone size: .; CDR3 protein: CASSLAGTPGNEQFF; CDR3 DNA: TGTGCCAGCAGCTTGGCCGGGACACCCGGGAATGAGCAGTTCTTC
V gene: TRBV4-2; J gene: TRBJ2-1; D gene: TRBD2; clone size: few; CDR3 protein: CASSQDAGGRNEQFF; CDR3 DNA: TGTGCCAGCAGCCAAGATGCGGGGGGGCGCAATGAGCAGTTCTTC
V gene: TRBV11-2; J gene: TRBJ2-2; D gene: TRBD1; clone size: .; CDR3 protein: CASSLTSGGQQNTGELFF; CDR3 DNA: TGTGCCAGCAGCCTAACCTCAGGGGGCCAACAGAACACCGGGGAGCTGTTTTTT
V gene: TRBV7-9; J gene: TRBJ2-6; D gene: TRBD1; clone size: .; CDR3 protein: CASSSRTGGASGANVLTF; CDR3 DNA: TGTGCCAGCAGCTCCAGGACAGGGGGCGCGTCCGGGGCCAACGTCCTGACTTTC
V gene: TRBV23-1; J gene: TRBJ2-1; D gene: .; clone size: .; CDR3 protein: CAPGYYNEQFF; CDR3 DNA: TGCGCCCCCGGTTACTACAATGAGCAGTTCTTC
V gene: TRBV28; J gene: TRBJ2-5; D gene: .; clone size: .; CDR3 protein: CASGLKRTVQETQYF; CDR3 DNA: TGTGCCAGTGGTCTCAAAAGGACAGTACAAGAGACCCAGTACTTC
V gene: TRBV6-6; J gene: TRBJ2-1; D gene: .; clone size: .; CDR3 protein: CASSYVQGVDEQFF; CDR3 DNA: TGTGCCAGCAGTTACGTCCAGGGCGTCGATGAGCAGTTCTTC
V gene: TRBV6-1; J gene: TRBJ2-2; D gene: TRBD1; clone size: .; CDR3 protein: CASRTDRGFHGELFF; CDR3 DNA: TGTGCCAGCAGAACCGACAGGGGGTTTCACGGGGAGCTGTTTTTT
V gene: TRBV7-8; J gene: TRBJ1-5; D gene: .; clone size: .; CDR3 protein: CASSLLRGWGQPQHF; CDR3 DNA: TGTGCCAGCAGCCTTCTGCGGGGATGGGGTCAGCCCCAGCATTTT
V gene: TRBV4-3; J gene: TRBJ2-1; D gene: TRBD2; clone size: .; CDR3 protein: CASSQDPTSGGVNEQFF; CDR3 DNA: TGCGCCAGCAGCCAAGACCCAACTAGCGGGGGTGTGAATGAGCAGTTCTTC
V gene: TRBV7-3; J gene: TRBJ1-1; D gene: TRBD1; clone size: .; CDR3 protein: CASSPDPGQKAFF; CDR3 DNA: TGTGCCAGCAGCCCAGATCCGGGACAGAAAGCTTTCTTT
V gene: TRBV7-9; J gene: TRBJ2-7; D gene: .; clone size: .; CDR3 protein: CASSSWDSRSSYEQYF; CDR3 DNA: TGTGCCAGCAGCTCCTGGGACTCCAGGAGCTCCTACGAGCAGTACTTC
V gene: TRBV27; J gene: TRBJ1-1; D gene: .; clone size: .; CDR3 protein: CASSLGGAGTEAFF; CDR3 DNA: TGTGCCAGCAGTTTAGGGGGGGCGGGCACTGAAGCTTTCTTT
V gene: TRBV5-1; J gene: TRBJ2-7; D gene: .; clone size: .; CDR3 protein: CASSPRGVLYEQYF; CDR3 DNA: TGCGCCAGCAGCCCACGGGGTGTTCTCTACGAGCAGTACTTC
V gene: TRBV5-1; J gene: TRBJ1-1; D gene: TRBD1; clone size: .; CDR3 protein: CASSPDRGRTEAFF; CDR3 DNA: TGCGCCAGCAGCCCTGACAGGGGCCGCACTGAAGCTTTCTTT
V gene: TRBV4-1; J gene: TRBJ2-7; D gene: TRBD1; clone size: .; CDR3 protein: CASSETRDSAYEQYF; CDR3 DNA: TGCGCCAGCAGCGAGACCCGGGACAGCGCCTACGAGCAGTACTTC
V gene: TRBV5-5; J gene: TRBJ1-6; D gene: TRBD1; clone size: .; CDR3 protein: CASSLETGLNSPLHF; CDR3 DNA: TGTGCCAGCAGCTTGGAGACAGGGCTTAATTCACCCCTCCACTTT
V gene: TRBV7-2; J gene: TRBJ2-3; D gene: TRBD1; clone size: once; CDR3 protein: CASSPQGARGTDTQYF; CDR3 DNA: TGTGCCAGCAGCCCCCAGGGGGCCCGCGGCACAGATACGCAGTATTTT
V gene: TRBV27; J gene: TRBJ2-7; D gene: TRBD2; clone size: .; CDR3 protein: CASSSLTSGGSWYEQYF; CDR3 DNA: TGTGCCAGCAGTTCACTAACTAGCGGGGGGTCCTGGTACGAGCAGTACTTC
V gene: TRBV27; J gene: TRBJ1-1; D gene: TRBD1; clone size: .; CDR3 protein: CASSRGQVNTEAFF; CDR3 DNA: TGTGCCAGCAGTAGGGGACAGGTGAACACTGAAGCTTTCTTT